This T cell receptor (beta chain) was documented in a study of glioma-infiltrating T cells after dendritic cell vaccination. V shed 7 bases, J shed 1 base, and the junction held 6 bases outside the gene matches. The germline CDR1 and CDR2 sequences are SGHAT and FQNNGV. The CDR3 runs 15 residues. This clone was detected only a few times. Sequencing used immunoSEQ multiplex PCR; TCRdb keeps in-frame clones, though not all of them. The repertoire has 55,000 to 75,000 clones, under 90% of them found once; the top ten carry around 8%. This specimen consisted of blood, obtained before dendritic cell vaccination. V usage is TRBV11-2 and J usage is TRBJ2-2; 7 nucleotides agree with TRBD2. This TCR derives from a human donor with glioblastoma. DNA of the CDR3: TGTGCCAGCACTCGAGGCGGGGGGAACACCGGGGAGCTGTTTTTT. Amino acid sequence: CASTRGGGNTGELFF.